The 20 T cell receptor beta chains below come from one sample, sequenced in a study of cytomegalovirus exposure and HLA in healthy donors. 13 Jbeta primers and 60 Vbeta primers were used for the PCR. Here immunoSEQ multiplex PCR was the method, and the copy in TCRdb shows in-frame clones only, minus some. The sample holds around 180,000 clones, around 80% seen once. The sequencing input was PBMCs. Receptors originate from a boy between 2 and 10 years old in good health and CMV-seronegative.

This rearrangement joins TRBV4-1 to TRBJ2-1, with D possibly TRBD2 on 5 matching bases. The CDR3 spans 15 residues. Trimming removed 0 bases at V and 4 bases at J, with 10 bases between. Germline CDR1 reads MGHRA; CDR2 reads YSYEKL. The CDR3 coding sequence is TGCGCCAGCAGCCAAGATCCTAGCAGTTACAATGAGCAGTTCTTC. Translated: CASSQDPSSYNEQFF.

The chain has TRBV7-2 and TRBJ1-2; D unclear. The CDR3 loop spans 15 amino acids. The germline CDR1 and CDR2 sequences are SGHTA and FQGNSA. V lost 1 base and J lost 2, with 11 bases in between. CDR3 protein: CASSLVAGSNYGYTF. DNA of the CDR3: TGTGCCAGCAGCTTAGTTGCGGGGAGCAACTATGGCTACACCTTC.

The chain carries TRBV2 and TRBJ1-6, with D possibly matching TRBD1 (5 bases). V lost 2 bases and J lost 6, with 8 bases in between. The CDR3 contains 14 residues. CDR1 is SNHLY, CDR2 FYNNEI, per germline. CDR3 in DNA: TGTGCCAGCAGTGAATTGGGGGGTAATTCACCCCTCCACTTT. Residues: CASSELGGNSPLHF.

Only one count was recorded for this clone. V usage is TRBV4-2 and J usage is TRBJ2-5; D ambiguous. This CDR3 is 13 amino acids long. Trimming left V 4 bases short and J 5 bases short, with 11 bases between. Germline CDR1 LGHNA, CDR2 YNFKEQ. The CDR3 DNA reads TGTGCCAGCAGCCGATCTATCGCGGAGACCCAGTACTTC. Residues: CASSRSIAETQYF.

The chain uses TRBV19 and TRBJ1-1; D is uncertain. V lost 7 bases and J 4 bases, leaving 16 bases between the germline ends. In germline, CDR1 is LNHDA, CDR2 SQIVND (reference sequence). The CDR3 consists of 14 residues. As DNA, the CDR3 is TGTGCCAGTACGGGAGTAAGTCGGGGCACTGAAGCTTTCTTT. This sequence encodes CASTGVSRGTEAFF.

This clone was observed a few times. The chain uses TRBV19 and TRBJ1-1, with D unclear. Germline assignment: CDR1 LNHDA and CDR2 SQIVND (reference sequence). The CDR3 consists of 14 residues. V lost 5 bases and J lost 3, with 13 bases in between. The CDR3, as DNA: TGTGCCAGTAGTCCGGGTCATCTCTACACTGAAGCTTTCTTT. It translates to CASSPGHLYTEAFF.

This CDR3 reads CASSPPAGLSYNEQFF. The CDR3 nucleotides are TGTGCCAGCTCACCACCGGCGGGCCTCTCCTACAATGAGCAGTTCTTC. The rearrangement uses TRBV18 and TRBJ2-1; tentative D call: TRBD2 (5 bases). From germline, CDR1 is KGHSH and CDR2 LQKENI. V lost 0 bases, J lost 0 bases, and 9 bases lay in between. CDR3 length: 16 residues.

V and J are TRBV7-9 and TRBJ1-4, with a possible D match to TRBD1 (5 bases). With 5 bases removed from V and 8 bases from J, the gap between germline ends came to 9 bases. Germline lookup yields CDR1 SEHNR and CDR2 FQNEAQ (reference sequence). The CDR3 covers 12 residues. The CDR3 protein is CASSNDREKLFF. The CDR3 nucleotides are TGTGCCAGCAGCAACGACAGAGAAAAACTGTTTTTT.

This clone was detected a few times. V is TRBV18 and J is TRBJ1-2; 9 nucleotides line up with TRBD1. The CDR3 extends over 13 amino acids. The J segment lost 8 bases and the V segment lost 3 bases, leaving 4 bases of the junction unmatched. CDR1 is KGHSH and CDR2 is LQKENI in the germline V gene. The CDR3 sequence: CASSPDRGEGYTF. CDR3 bases: TGTGCCAGCTCACCGGACAGGGGAGAGGGCTACACCTTC. Filled out from reference TRBV18 and TRBJ1-2, the complete variable domain reads NAGVMQNPRHLVRRRGQEARLRCSPMKGHSHVYWYRQLPEEGLKFMVYLQKENIIDESGMPKERFSAEFPKEGPSILRIQQVVRGDSAAYFCASSPDRGEGYTFGSGTRLTVV.

V is TRBV7-9 and J is TRBJ2-4; TRBD1 aligns across 10 bases. The V gene end was trimmed by 4 bases and the J gene end by 6 bases; junction bases not matched to a gene: 12. The germline V gene has CDR1 SEHNR and CDR2 FQNEAQ (reference sequence). This CDR3 has 17 residues. The CDR3 region has the DNA TGTGCCAGCAGCTCCTCCTGGACAGGGGGTCTGGGAAACATTCAGTACTTC. Its protein product is CASSSSWTGGLGNIQYF.

This sequence joins TRBV5-6 and TRBJ1-2; 7 bases match TRBD1. Germline V gene lookup returns CDR1 SGHDT and CDR2 YYEEEE. The CDR3 length is 13 residues. The ends lost 1 base at V and 8 bases at J; junction bases unmatched: 5. CDR3 in amino acids: CASSLSTGLGYTF. Here the CDR3 DNA reads TGTGCCAGCAGCTTGTCGACAGGGTTAGGCTACACCTTC.

The chain has TRBV19 and TRBJ2-1; weak D call: TRBD2 (6 bases). Looked up from germline, CDR1 is LNHDA and CDR2 is SQIVND (reference sequence). Trimming took 5 bases from V and 10 from J, leaving 18 bases between them. The CDR3 totals 14 residues. The DNA of the CDR3 is TGTGCCAGTAGTTCGTGCCTCAGGGACTGCGAGCAGTTCTTC. Translation gives CASSSCLRDCEQFF.

V usage is TRBV9 and J usage is TRBJ2-2; weak D call: TRBD1 (6 bases). CDR1 is SGDLS, CDR2 YYNGEE, per germline. The CDR3 length is 15 residues. V lost 3 bases, J lost 6 bases, and 15 bases lay in between. The CDR3: CASSAGDIQAGELFF. Written as DNA, the CDR3 is TGTGCCAGCAGCGCAGGGGACATCCAGGCCGGGGAGCTGTTTTTT.

V and J are TRBV27 and TRBJ2-1; 13 bases are shared with TRBD2. Germline V CDR1 and CDR2: MNHEY, SMNVEV (reference sequence). V lost 3 bases, J lost 5 bases, and 7 bases stayed unmatched. The CDR3 spans 17 residues. CDR3: CASSFQTGLAGHNEQFF. The CDR3 DNA is TGTGCCAGCAGTTTTCAGACGGGACTAGCGGGACACAATGAGCAGTTCTTC.

CDR3 amino acids: CASSYPTGQNIYGYTF. In DNA form, the CDR3 reads TGTGCCAGCAGTTACCCAACGGGACAGAATATCTATGGCTACACCTTC. The chain employs TRBV6-5 and TRBJ1-2, with 7 bases aligning to TRBD1. V shed 2 bases and J 4 bases; nucleotides not matched to a gene: 10. This CDR3 has 16 residues. CDR1 MNHEY and CDR2 SVGAGI come from the germline V gene.

J is TRBJ1-4 and V is TRBV6-5; D is perhaps TRBD1 (6 bases). The CDR3 has 15 residues. The V and J ends lost 4 bases and 6 bases respectively, with 15 bases between them. Germline CDR1 is MNHEY and CDR2 is SVGAGI. The DNA of the CDR3 is TGTGCCAGCAGTTCTCCAGGGGATGGGGATGAAAAACTGTTTTTT. Translation: CASSSPGDGDEKLFF.

The chain combines TRBV7-2 with TRBJ2-2, with D tentatively TRBD2 (6 bases). Between the trimmed V and J ends, which lost 0 bases and 4 bases, there was a span of 15 bases. The germline V gene has CDR1 SGHTA and CDR2 FQGNSA. The CDR3 is made up of 17 amino acids. The DNA of the CDR3 is TGTGCCAGCAGCTTAGCCCGTCAGGGAGGAGGCACCGGGGAGCTGTTTTTT. Its protein is CASSLARQGGGTGELFF.

This clone was seen a single time. V usage is TRBV6-6 and J usage is TRBJ2-7; 11 positions match TRBD2. After removal of 2 bases from V and 6 bases from J, the junction contained 3 bases not matched to a gene. This CDR3 has 14 residues. Germline CDR1 MNHNY, CDR2 SVGAGI (reference sequence). The DNA for the CDR3 is TGTGCCAGCAGTTACATTAGCGGGAGGGGCGAGCAGTACTTC. Its protein product is CASSYISGRGEQYF.

This chain links TRBV6-1 with TRBJ1-5, with 9 bases fitting TRBD1. CDR1 is MNHNS, CDR2 SASEGT, per germline. The V segment lost 6 bases and the J segment 5 bases; nucleotides outside the gene matches: 8. The CDR3 totals 15 residues. CDR3 bases: TGTGCCAGCAGCATCCGGGACAGGGCGCATCAGCCCCAGCATTTT. It translates to CASSIRDRAHQPQHF.

This sequence joins TRBV5-6 and TRBJ1-5, with 8 bases lining up with TRBD1. CDR1 is SGHDT and CDR2 is YYEEEE in the germline V gene. J gave up 4 bases and V 2 bases, and 5 bases lay outside the gene matches. This CDR3 comprises 15 residues. CDR3 sequence reads: CASSLMGQDNQPQHF. CDR3 sequence (DNA): TGTGCCAGCAGCTTAATGGGACAGGATAATCAGCCCCAGCATTTT.